This entry is about one T cell receptor (beta chain). The data belong to a study of blood T cell repertoires in COVID-19. Study context: Sample material is recorded as cDNA or gDNA derived from T cells, B-cell-depleted T cells, or PBMCs.

Assay used: immunoSEQ multiplex PCR; TCRdb lists only in-frame clones, some missing. The sample lists 90,000 to 100,000 clones; around 90% were seen once. With 5 bases removed from V and 2 bases from J, the gap between germline ends came to 16 bases. There are 15 residues in the CDR3. Germline CDR1 and CDR2: SGDLS and YYNGEE. This chain links TRBV9 with TRBJ2-5; possibly TRBD2 for D (7 bases). The clonotype comes from a man between 45 and 60 years old with COVID-19, enrolled during active disease. The sequenced sample consisted of peripheral blood. CDR3 amino acids: CASSRGAGRQETQYF. The CDR3 region has the DNA TGTGCCAGCAGTCGGGGGGCAGGTCGGCAAGAGACCCAGTACTTC. The complete variable domain, with remaining parts taken from reference TRBV9 and TRBJ2-5, reads DSGVTQTPKHLITATGQRVTLRCSPRSGDLSVYWYQQSLDQGLQFLIQYYNGEERAKGNILERFSAQQFPDLHSELNLSSLELGDSALYFCASSRGAGRQETQYFGPGTRLLVL.